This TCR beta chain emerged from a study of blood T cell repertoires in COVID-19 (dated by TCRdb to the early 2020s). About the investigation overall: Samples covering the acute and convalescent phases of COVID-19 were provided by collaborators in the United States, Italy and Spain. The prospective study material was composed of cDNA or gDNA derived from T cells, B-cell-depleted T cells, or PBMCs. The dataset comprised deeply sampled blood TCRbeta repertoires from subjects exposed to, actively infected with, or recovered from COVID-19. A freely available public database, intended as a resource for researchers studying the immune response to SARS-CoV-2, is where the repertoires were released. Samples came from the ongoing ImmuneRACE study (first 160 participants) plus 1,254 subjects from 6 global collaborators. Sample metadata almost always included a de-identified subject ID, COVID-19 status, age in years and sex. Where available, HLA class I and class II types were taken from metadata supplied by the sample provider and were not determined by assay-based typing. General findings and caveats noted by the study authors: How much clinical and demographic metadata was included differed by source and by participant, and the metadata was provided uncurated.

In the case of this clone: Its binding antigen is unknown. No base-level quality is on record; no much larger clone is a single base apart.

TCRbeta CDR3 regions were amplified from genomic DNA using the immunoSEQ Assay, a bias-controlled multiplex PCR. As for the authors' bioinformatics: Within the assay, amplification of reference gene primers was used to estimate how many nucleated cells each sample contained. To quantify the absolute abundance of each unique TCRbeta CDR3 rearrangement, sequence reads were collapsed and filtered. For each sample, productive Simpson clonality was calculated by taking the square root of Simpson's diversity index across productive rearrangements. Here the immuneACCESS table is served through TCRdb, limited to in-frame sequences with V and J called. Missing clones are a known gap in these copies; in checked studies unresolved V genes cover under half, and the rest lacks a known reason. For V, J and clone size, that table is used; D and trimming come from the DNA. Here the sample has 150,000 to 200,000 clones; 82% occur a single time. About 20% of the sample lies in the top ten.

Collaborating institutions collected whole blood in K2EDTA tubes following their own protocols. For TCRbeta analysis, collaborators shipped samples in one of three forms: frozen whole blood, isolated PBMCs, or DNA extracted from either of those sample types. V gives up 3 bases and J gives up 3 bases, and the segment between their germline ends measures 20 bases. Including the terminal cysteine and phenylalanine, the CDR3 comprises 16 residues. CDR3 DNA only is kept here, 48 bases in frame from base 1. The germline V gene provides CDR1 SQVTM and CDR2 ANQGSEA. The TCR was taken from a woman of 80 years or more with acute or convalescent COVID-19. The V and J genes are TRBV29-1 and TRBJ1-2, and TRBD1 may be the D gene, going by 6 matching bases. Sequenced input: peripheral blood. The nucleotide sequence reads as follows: TGCAGCGTTGAGGGGGCGGGCAGAGACGAGTACTATGGCTACACCTTC. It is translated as CSVEGAGRDEYYGYTF.